Listed here are 8 T cell receptor beta chains from one sample, sequenced in a study of beta chain features in type 1 diabetes. Study-level results: Within each of all four CD4+ subsets, Type 1 diabetes patients had TCRB CDR3s that were moderately but significantly shorter.

These receptors are not linked to any known antigen. Expressed TCRB transcripts were sequenced, since all the RNA that had been isolated was reverse transcribed. Clones were sequenced by immunoSEQ multiplex PCR, and TCRdb holds only the in-frame ones, with some missing. This repertoire shows tens of thousands of clones, 50% to 60% found once; its top ten account for 0.35% to 0.45%. The sequenced sample was stem cell memory CD4+ T cells from blood. These receptors all come from a man aged 18-30 years with type 1 diabetes.

The gene calls are TRBV7-2 and TRBJ2-1, with 10 nucleotides matching TRBD2. The CDR3 consists of 15 residues. V shed 4 bases and J 3 bases; nucleotides not matched to a gene: 3. Germline values: CDR1 SGHTA, CDR2 FQGNSA. The CDR3 coding sequence is TGTGCCAGCAGCTCTGGACTAGCGGTCTACAATGAGCAGTTCTTC. Its translation: CASSSGLAVYNEQFF.

This sequence joins TRBV6-5 and TRBJ1-2; D is possibly TRBD1 (6 bases). The V gene lost 2 bases and the J gene lost 7 bases, with 11 bases spanning the gap. This CDR3 region has 13 residues. Germline CDR1 is MNHEY and CDR2 is SVGAGI. CDR3 coding DNA: TGTGCCAGCAGTTACGAGGGGGTGGCTGGCTACACCTTC. Translated: CASSYEGVAGYTF.

This clone was detected only once. The genes are TRBV6-6 and TRBJ2-7; 7 positions agree with TRBD2. The CDR3 runs 13 residues. Germline lookup yields CDR1 MNHNY and CDR2 SVGAGI (reference sequence). Germline trimming cut 8 bases from V and 4 bases from J; bases unmatched to any gene: 8. The CDR3 sequence: CASSMGGVYEQYF. The CDR3 DNA sequence: TGTGCCAGCTCTATGGGGGGGGTTTACGAGCAGTACTTC.

The rearrangement joins TRBV7-2 to TRBJ2-3; maybe TRBD1 (6 bases). The CDR3 is 14 amino acids. The V gene lost 1 base and the J gene lost 5 bases, with 10 bases spanning the gap. Per germline, CDR1 SGHTA and CDR2 FQGNSA. CDR3 residues: CASSLGQGLDTQYF. Here the CDR3 DNA reads TGTGCCAGCAGCTTAGGGCAGGGGCTAGATACGCAGTATTTT.

The chain is built from TRBV18 and TRBJ1-3, with D possibly matching TRBD1 (5 bases). With 6 bases removed from V and 0 bases from J, the gap between germline ends came to 12 bases. This CDR3 spans 15 amino acids. From germline, CDR1 is KGHSH and CDR2 LQKENI. CDR3 sequence reads: CASSRDPVSGNTIYF. The CDR3 bases are TGTGCCAGCTCGCGGGACCCGGTCTCTGGAAACACCATATATTTT.

V usage is TRBV19 and J usage is TRBJ1-1; D may be TRBD1 (5 bases). CDR1 and CDR2 (germline): LNHDA, SQIVND (reference sequence). The CDR3 has 12 residues. The V end was cut by 4 bases, the J end by 7 bases, with 10 bases between. The CDR3 reads CASSTGRGEAFF. CDR3 coding DNA: TGTGCCAGTAGTACAGGGAGGGGTGAAGCTTTCTTT.

This clone was seen a handful of times. V and J are TRBV29-1 and TRBJ2-2, with TRBD1 matching over 10 bases. The length of the CDR3 is 13 residues. V was pared by 7 bases and J by 5 bases, with 4 bases of the junction left unmatched. From germline, CDR1 is SQVTM and CDR2 ANQGSEA. CDR3 sequence reads: CSATGQGTGELFF. The CDR3 nucleotides read TGCAGCGCCACGGGACAGGGGACCGGGGAGCTGTTTTTT.

A few counts support this clone. J is TRBJ2-1 and V is TRBV18; the match to TRBD1 covers 8 bases. V lost 6 bases and J lost 6; bases outside the gene matches: 7. Germline CDR1 and CDR2: KGHSH and LQKENI. The CDR3 covers 14 residues. In nucleotides, the CDR3 is TGTGCCAGCTCCCGGACAGGGATAGGCAATGAGCAGTTCTTC. It encodes CASSRTGIGNEQFF.